This T cell receptor beta chain is from a study of control samples from healthy donors and cancer patients. Between the trimmed V and J ends, which lost 6 bases and 5 bases, there was a span of 13 bases. Germline CDR1 and CDR2: SNHLY and FYNNEI. The CDR3 is 14 residues long. Some clones are missing from TCRdb's copy, which holds only in-frame ones; the method was immunoSEQ multiplex PCR. This sample yields 100,000 to 150,000 clones, of which 85% to 95% are seen a single time; approximately 0.58% belongs to the top ten. Material for sequencing was PBMCs. This chain uses TRBV2 with TRBJ1-4; tentatively, D is TRBD1 (6 bases). This TCR came from a man older than 75 with head and neck cancer. The CDR3 DNA reads as TGTGCCAGCAGGCAGGGGCCCCGAAATGAAAAACTGTTTTTT. Its protein product is CASRQGPRNEKLFF.